The clone carrying this T cell receptor (beta chain) was seen repeatedly, ten times or more. Antigen: not known. It is unclear where the CDR3 begins or ends on the DNA, so no DNA is shown, and the CDR3 is as TCRdb lists it. This entry is derived from a study of neurological immune-mediated disorders. As for the study in general: The multiple sclerosis group of approximately 35 included roughly 30 relapsing-remitting and 3 secondary progressive patients. Study-level points and caveats: Neither clinical nor MRI features were found to be associated with the multiple sclerosis repertoire cluster. Because no CDR3 amino acid sequences were shared across subjects by expanded clones, private repertoires were suggested in all groups.

The CDR3 is 17 residues long, counting both termini. The V gene's germline CDR1 is DFQATT and CDR2 SNEGSKA (reference sequence). The cDNA was produced through 5'RACE with 10-nucleotide random UMIs. TCRdb reprocessed the 5' RACE reads with MiXCR, giving one entry per CDR3 protein. This sample yields roughly 70,000 distinct CDR3 sequences, of which around 3.9% are seen a single time; 1.3% belongs to the top ten. The sequence was collected from a man younger than 40 with multiple sclerosis. Sequenced input: PBMCs. The chain couples TRBV20-1 to TRBJ2-7; TRBD1 reflects the table's D call only, with no check against the DNA. The CDR3 reads CSARKVGQGTAHPQWYF.